These 10 T cell receptor beta chains came from one sample sequenced in a study of blood T cell repertoires in COVID-19. Repertoires were generated with immunoSEQ multiplex PCR, while TCRdb's copy carries only in-frame clones and drops some. Among about 210,000 clones, 70% to 90% were seen once, and the ten largest hold 3% to 3.5%. Sequenced material: peripheral blood. Every receptor here comes from a man between 60 and 75 years old with acute or convalescent COVID-19.

The chain combines TRBV5-8 with TRBJ2-5, with TRBD2 matching 9 bases. Per germline, CDR1 SGHTS and CDR2 YDEGEE. The junction had 3 bases not matched to a gene; V was cut back by 0 bases and J by 3 bases. The CDR3 consists of 15 residues. CDR3 coding DNA: TGTGCCAGCAGCTTGGGACAGCGGGGGGAAGAGACCCAGTACTTC. The encoded protein is CASSLGQRGEETQYF.

The chain is built from TRBV21-1 and TRBJ1-2. TRBV21-1 is termed a pseudogene. The CDR3 is made up of 15 amino acids. The CDR3 DNA reads as TGTGCCAGCAGCAAAGCCGGTCTCCGTAACTATGGCTACACCTTC. It is translated as CASSKAGLRNYGYTF.

The V gene is TRBV7-2, the J gene TRBJ2-7; 9 bases agree with TRBD1. The CDR3 is 18 residues long. Germline V gives CDR1 SGHTA, CDR2 FQGNSA. Trimming took 4 bases from V and 0 from J; bases not matched to a gene: 13. The CDR3 nucleotides are TGTGCCAGCAGCTCGAGATCCCTACAGGGGGCATCCTCCTACGAGCAGTACTTC. Its protein is CASSSRSLQGASSYEQYF. The variable domain in full, completed from reference TRBV7-2 and TRBJ2-7, reads GAGVSQSPSNKVTEKGKDVELRCDPISGHTALYWYRQSLGQGLEFLIYFQGNSAPDKSGLPSDRFSAERTGGSVSTLTIQRTQQEDSAVYLCASSSRSLQGASSYEQYFGPGTRLTVT.

The chain is built from TRBV18 and TRBJ2-2; 9 nucleotides agree with TRBD1. J was trimmed by 6 bases and V by 3 bases; bases with no gene match: 5. Germline CDR1 reads KGHSH; CDR2 reads LQKENI. The CDR3 totals 15 residues. The DNA of the CDR3 is TGTGCCAGCTCACCGGGGACAGGGAGTTCCGGGGAGCTGTTTTTT. Its translation: CASSPGTGSSGELFF.

The rearrangement links TRBV30 to TRBJ1-6, with D hard to call. Per the germline V gene, CDR1 is GTSNPN and CDR2 is SVGIG (reference sequence). The CDR3 has 15 amino acids. V lost 4 bases, J lost 3 bases, and 13 bases lay in between. The CDR3 loop is CAWKEQLLYNSPLHF. For the CDR3, the DNA is TGTGCCTGGAAAGAACAGCTTCTCTATAATTCACCCCTCCACTTT.

This clone was picked up one time. V is TRBV21-1 and J is TRBJ2-1; the D call in the table, TRBD2, was not verified against the DNA. TRBV21-1 constitutes a pseudogene. The CDR3 runs to 16 residues. The CDR3, as DNA: TGTGCCAGCAGCCCCCGGGTTTTGGCCGGGGACAATGAGCAGTTCTTC. Protein sequence: CASSPRVLAGDNEQFF.

V gene TRBV4-3 combines with J gene TRBJ2-2, with 10 bases lining up with TRBD2. This CDR3 is 16 amino acids long. Trimming at V came to 4 bases and at J to 6 bases, leaving 8 bases not matched to a gene. Looked up from germline, CDR1 is LGHNA and CDR2 is YSLEER. As DNA, the CDR3 is TGCGCCAGCAGCCCCTCCGGAGCGGGGGGGCCCGGGGAGCTGTTTTTT. It translates to CASSPSGAGGPGELFF.

Here the CDR3 reads CASRDLNTEAFF. CDR3 in DNA: TGTGCCAGCAGGGACTTAAACACTGAAGCTTTCTTT. This rearrangement joins TRBV6-5 to TRBJ1-1; D is unclear. Germline V gene sequence: CDR1 MNHEY, CDR2 SVGAGI. Trimming left V 6 bases short and J 2 bases short, with 7 bases between. CDR3 length: 12 amino acids.

The genes are TRBV2 and TRBJ2-3; 8 positions agree with TRBD2. The V segment lost 4 bases and the J segment 5 bases; nucleotides outside the gene matches: 8. Germline V gene lookup returns CDR1 SNHLY and CDR2 FYNNEI. The CDR3 has 15 amino acids. CDR3 region: CASSVRRGGRDTQYF. CDR3 bases: TGTGCCAGCAGTGTACGTCGGGGGGGGAGAGATACGCAGTATTTT. The variable domain in full, with the rest retrieved from reference TRBV2 and TRBJ2-3, is EPEVTQTPSHQVTQMGQEVILRCVPISNHLYFYWYRQILGQKVEFLVSFYNNEISEKSEIFDDQFSVERPDGSNFTLKIRSTKLEDSAMYFCASSVRRGGRDTQYFGPGTRLTVL.

The rearrangement links TRBV5-6 to TRBJ1-6; tentatively, D is TRBD1 (5 bases). The CDR3 covers 15 residues. Germline CDR1 SGHDT, CDR2 YYEEEE. Trimming shortened V by 4 bases and J by 7 bases, and 15 bases separated the two germline ends. CDR3 coding DNA: TGTGCCAGCAGCCCGAGGAGGGGCTGGAATTCACCCCTCCACTTT. Translating gives CASSPRRGWNSPLHF.